One sample yielded the 22 T cell receptor beta chains listed below, sequenced in a study of early stage breast cancer tumors. Using immunoSEQ multiplex PCR, the repertoire was profiled, and TCRdb retains in-frame clones only, with some absent. This table holds under 75,000 clones, 65% to 80% found once. The material sequenced was blood. These receptors all come from a person in their thirties with breast cancer.

This clone showed up just a few times. The chain carries TRBV5-1 and TRBJ2-7; 7 nucleotides align to TRBD1. V lost 2 bases, J lost 7 bases, and 9 bases stayed unmatched. The CDR3 has 14 residues. CDR1 and CDR2 from the germline V gene are SGHRS and YFSETQ. The CDR3 coding sequence is TGCGCCAGCAGCTTTACGTCACAGGGGAGTGAGCAGTACTTC. It translates to CASSFTSQGSEQYF.

The genes are TRBV18 and TRBJ2-1; 11 bases align to TRBD2. Germline V gene data show CDR1 as KGHSH and CDR2 as LQKENI. V shed 3 bases and J 0 bases; nucleotides not matched to a gene: 7. This CDR3 has 18 residues. The CDR3 nucleotides read TGTGCCAGCTCACCCTTCGGGCTAGCGGGAGGCTCCTACAATGAGCAGTTCTTC. The encoded protein is CASSPFGLAGGSYNEQFF.

The genes are TRBV20-1 and TRBJ2-5; D gene ambiguous. The CDR3 extends over 10 amino acids. CDR1 is DFQATT, CDR2 SNEGSKA, per germline (reference sequence). V lost 2 bases, J lost 5 bases, and 3 bases lay in between. For the CDR3, the DNA is TGCAGTGCTAGACAGGAGACCCAGTACTTC. This translates into CSARQETQYF.

V usage is TRBV12-5 and J usage is TRBJ2-3, with D unclear. Germline loops: CDR1 LGHNT, CDR2 FRNRAP. Trimming removed 0 bases from V and 2 bases from J, with 18 bases in between. There are 18 residues in the CDR3. The CDR3 region is CASGLVPDGQYSTDTQYF. CDR3 nucleotides: TGTGCTAGTGGTTTGGTACCGGACGGCCAATACTCCACAGATACGCAGTATTTT.

The chain carries TRBV5-1 and TRBJ2-3; TRBD1 or TRBD2 may be the D gene (5 bases each). The CDR3 is made up of 17 amino acids. V shed 4 bases and J shed 1 base, with 19 bases lying between them. Germline-derived CDR1 and CDR2 are SGHRS and YFSETQ. The CDR3 DNA follows: TGCGCCAGCAGCCCCACACCCGGGACCACGGGCACAGATACGCAGTATTTT. Translating gives CASSPTPGTTGTDTQYF.

V usage is TRBV25-1 and J usage is TRBJ2-5, with a weak D call TRBD1 (6 bases). The germline V gene has CDR1 MGHDK and CDR2 SYGVNS. The CDR3 loop spans 11 amino acids. Trimming took 6 bases from V and 11 from J, leaving 13 bases between them. CDR3 in DNA: TGTGCCAGCAGGGACTCAGGGGAGCAGTACTTC. Amino acid sequence: CASRDSGEQYF.

The rearrangement uses TRBV27 and TRBJ2-3, with D possibly being TRBD1 (6 bases). V was shortened by 6 bases and J by 3 bases, with 16 bases between the two germline ends. CDR3 length: 15 residues. Germline lookup yields CDR1 MNHEY and CDR2 SMNVEV (reference sequence). Written as DNA, the CDR3 is TGTGCCAGCAGCTCCCAGTCTGGGACAACAGATACGCAGTATTTT. It yields the protein CASSSQSGTTDTQYF.

J is TRBJ1-2 and V is TRBV30; D is undetermined. Germline assignment: CDR1 GTSNPN and CDR2 SVGIG (reference sequence). The CDR3 extends over 11 amino acids. Trimming cost V 0 bases and J 11 bases, with 10 bases left between them. The DNA for the CDR3 is TGTGCCTGGAGTGTTATACGGACGTACACCTTC. It yields the protein CAWSVIRTYTF.

The genes are TRBV11-3 and TRBJ2-7; D might be TRBD2 (7 bases). The V gene's germline CDR1 is SGHNT and CDR2 YENEEA. V was trimmed by 0 bases and J by 12 bases, leaving 12 bases between them. This CDR3 has 12 amino acids. The CDR3 coding sequence is TGTGCCAGCAGCTTAGAGGCGGGGGCCTTGTACTTC. Its protein is CASSLEAGALYF.

The rearrangement joins TRBV29-1 to TRBJ2-1; D gene uncertain. The CDR3 loop spans 11 amino acids. In germline, CDR1 is SQVTM, CDR2 ANQGSEA. V gave up 4 bases and J gave up 10 bases, with 11 bases separating them. CDR3 nucleotide sequence: TGCAGCGTTGTGATTGGCCGCGAGCAGTTCTTC. This gives the protein CSVVIGREQFF.

This clone has just a few counts. The genes are TRBV7-9 and TRBJ1-1, with D unresolved. This CDR3 comprises 12 residues. Trimming took 4 bases from V and 5 from J, leaving 8 bases between them. CDR1 is SEHNR and CDR2 is FQNEAQ in the germline V gene (reference sequence). The CDR3 loop is CASSSGETEAFF. The CDR3 DNA sequence: TGTGCCAGCAGCTCCGGAGAGACTGAAGCTTTCTTT. The variable domain in full, completed from reference TRBV7-9 and TRBJ1-1, reads DTGVSQNPRHKITKRGQNVTFRCDPISEHNRLYWYRQTLGQGPEFLTYFQNEAQLEKSRLLSDRFSAERPKGSFSTLEIQRTEQGDSAMYLCASSSGETEAFFGQGTRLTVV.

This clone was seen more than once but under ten times. This chain connects TRBV11-2 to TRBJ1-6; no definite D call. The ends were cut back, 3 bases at V and 0 bases at J, with 9 bases in the middle. CDR1 and CDR2 from the germline V gene are SGHAT and FQNNGV. The CDR3 spans 16 residues. Here the CDR3 DNA reads TGTGCCAGCAGCTTTTGGGATCGCTCCTATAATTCACCCCTCCACTTT. The encoded protein is CASSFWDRSYNSPLHF.

The gene calls are TRBV10-1 and TRBJ2-5; D may be TRBD1 (6 bases). Trimming pared 8 bases from V and 0 bases from J, leaving 25 bases between. In germline, CDR1 is WNHNN, CDR2 SYGVQD (reference sequence). The CDR3 has 18 amino acids. The CDR3 region is CASLLTRGRGSYQETQYF. CDR3 in DNA: TGCGCCAGCCTATTAACCCGGGGCAGGGGTTCATACCAAGAGACCCAGTACTTC.

This chain uses TRBV6-6 with TRBJ1-4, with a tentative D call TRBD1 (6 bases). The CDR3 spans 14 residues. The germline CDR1 and CDR2 sequences are MNHNY and SVGAGI (reference sequence). The germline V and J ends were trimmed by 2 bases and 8 bases, with 12 bases remaining between them. This chain's CDR3 is CASSYRGGGEKLFF. The CDR3 nucleotides are TGTGCCAGCAGTTACCGGGGGGGCGGGGAAAAACTGTTTTTT.

The chain carries TRBV7-3 and TRBJ2-3, with D possibly TRBD2 on 5 matching bases. The V gene lost 5 bases and the J gene lost 4 bases, with 13 bases spanning the gap. CDR1 is SGHTA and CDR2 is FQGTGA in the germline V gene. The CDR3 runs 14 residues. The CDR3 region is CASSPNAGPDTQYF. DNA of the CDR3: TGTGCCAGCAGCCCCAATGCGGGTCCAGATACGCAGTATTTT.

This clone was seen only once. The V call is TRBV18, the J call TRBJ2-7, with D hard to call. Trimming pared 6 bases from V and 5 bases from J, leaving 14 bases between. CDR1 KGHSH and CDR2 LQKENI come from the germline V gene. This CDR3 spans 13 amino acids. This CDR3 reads CASSPQDTHEQYF. The CDR3 bases are TGTGCCAGCTCCCCCCAAGACACCCACGAGCAGTACTTC.

The chain joins TRBV30 to TRBJ2-4; maybe TRBD1 (5 bases). The V end was cut by 7 bases, the J end by 0 bases, with 13 bases between. CDR3 length: 14 residues. Germline V lookup: CDR1 GTSNPN, CDR2 SVGIG (reference sequence). The CDR3: CALDITLAKNIQYF. The CDR3 DNA reads TGTGCCTTGGACATTACCTTAGCCAAAAACATTCAGTACTTC. Full variable domain (remainder filled in from reference TRBV30 and TRBJ2-4): SQTIHQWPATLVQPVGSPLSLECTVEGTSNPNLYWYRQAAGRGLQLLFYSVGIGQISSEVPQNLSASRPQDRQFILSSKKLLLSDSGFYLCALDITLAKNIQYFGAGTRLSVL.

This sequence joins TRBV19 and TRBJ2-7, with TRBD2 matching 10 bases. V dropped 3 bases and J dropped 2; count of bases not matched to a gene: 4. This CDR3 is built from 15 residues. CDR1 and CDR2 (germline): LNHDA, SQIVND (reference sequence). DNA for the CDR3: TGTGCCAGTAGTATTACAACTAGCGGGACCTACGAGCAGTACTTC. It codes for CASSITTSGTYEQYF. Complete variable domain (other parts from reference TRBV19 and TRBJ2-7): DGGITQSPKYLFRKEGQNVTLSCEQNLNHDAMYWYRQDPGQGLRLIYYSQIVNDFQKGDIAEGYSVSREKKESFPLTVTSAQKNPTAFYLCASSITTSGTYEQYFGPGTRLTVT.

The chain recombines TRBV27 with TRBJ1-5; unclear D gene. Germline V gives CDR1 MNHEY, CDR2 SMNVEV (reference sequence). The CDR3 contains 14 residues. Trimming removed 7 bases from V and 2 bases from J, with 12 bases in between. CDR3 loop: CASTKRFGNQPQHF. CDR3 DNA sequence: TGTGCCAGCACCAAGAGGTTTGGCAATCAGCCCCAGCATTTT.

Only a few counts were recorded for this clone. The V and J genes are TRBV7-3 and TRBJ1-1, with D possibly TRBD1 on 6 matching bases. The V gene's germline CDR1 is SGHTA and CDR2 FQGTGA. V lost 5 bases and J 1 base, leaving 8 bases between the germline ends. CDR3 size: 13 residues. CDR3 nucleotides: TGTGCCAGCAGCACGGACAGGAACACTGAAGCTTTCTTT. This sequence encodes CASSTDRNTEAFF.

The gene calls are TRBV25-1 and TRBJ1-1; D might be TRBD1 (6 bases). Germline lookup yields CDR1 MGHDK and CDR2 SYGVNS. The CDR3 length is 15 residues. Deletions cut 1 base from V and 4 bases from J, with 13 bases between. The CDR3 coding sequence is TGTGCCAGCAGTGAATGGGGGCGCGGTAGCACTGAAGCTTTCTTT. As protein: CASSEWGRGSTEAFF. Based on the CDR3 plus reference TRBV25-1 and TRBJ1-1, the full variable domain is EADIYQTPRYLVIGTGKKITLECSQTMGHDKMYWYQQDPGMELHLIHYSYGVNSTEKGDLSSESTVSRIRTEHFPLTLESARPSHTSQYLCASSEWGRGSTEAFFGQGTRLTVV.

The chain uses TRBV6-6 and TRBJ2-7, with TRBD2 matching over 8 bases. This CDR3 comprises 14 residues. J lost 7 bases, V lost 5 bases, and 10 bases had no gene match. Germline V gene lookup returns CDR1 MNHNY and CDR2 SVGAGI (reference sequence). In DNA, the CDR3 is TGTGCCAGCAGTCAGCAATTTAGCGGGAAGGAGCAGTACTTC. This encodes CASSQQFSGKEQYF.